This is a list of T cell receptor beta chains from one sample in a study of CD8 T cell repertoires and HIV-1 epitope variants. The protocol was immunoSEQ multiplex PCR, while the TCRdb copy is restricted to in-frame clones and leaves out a portion. The sample shows 5,900 or so clones, over 55% of them seen only once. The antigens these receptors bind are not known. Sequenced material: cultured CD8+ T cells derived from PBMCs. Source of these receptors: a male donor with HIV. The CDR3 runs from the conserved cysteine through the conserved F or W. A D gene is named only where the DNA matches it firmly. Some rows mark clone size as missing; the rest say once, few, many or name a class of expanded clone.

16	TRBJ2-7	-	TRBV14	-	TGTGCCAGCAGCCAAGATCGAAGGACAGCCTCCTACGAGCAGTACTTC	CASSQDRRTASYEQYF
15	TRBJ2-1	-	TRBV9	-	TGTGCCAGCAGCGTCGACCCAGCGACCTACAATGAGCAGTTCTTC	CASSVDPATYNEQFF
14	TRBJ2-7	-	TRBV10-3	-	TGTGCCATCAGTGAAGGCAGGGGGGCCTACGAGCAGTACTTC	CAISEGRGAYEQYF
16	TRBJ1-2	-	TRBV25-1	-	TGTGCCAGCAGTGAATTTGGGTTTGGAGCTAACTATGGCTACACCTTC	CASSEFGFGANYGYTF
13	TRBJ2-5	few	TRBV29-1	-	TGCAGCGTTGAAGCCCCTGGGGTAGAGACCCAGTACTTC	CSVEAPGVETQYF
15	TRBJ2-2	-	TRBV2	-	TGTGCCAGCAGTGACGGTCCCTCGGGCACCGGGGAGCTGTTTTTT	CASSDGPSGTGELFF
15	TRBJ2-1	-	TRBV5-8	TRBD2	TGTGCCAGCAGCCCCGGGACTAGCGGGACCAATGAGCAGTTCTTC	CASSPGTSGTNEQFF
14	TRBJ2-7	-	TRBV2	TRBD2	TGTGCCAGCAGGGAAACCGGGACTACCTACGAGCAGTACTTC	CASRETGTTYEQYF
14	TRBJ1-1	-	TRBV27	-	TGTGCCAGCAGTTTAGGGATCGTGAACACTGAAGCTTTCTTT	CASSLGIVNTEAFF
16	TRBJ2-5	-	TRBV9	TRBD1	TGTGCCAGCAGCGTATCCGGGACAGGGCCCCGGGAGACCCAGTACTTC	CASSVSGTGPRETQYF
14	TRBJ2-3	-	TRBV28	-	TGTGCCAGCACCCTCAGGGGTAGGCGGGATACGCAGTATTTT	CASTLRGRRDTQYF
15	TRBJ2-7	-	TRBV18	-	TGTGCCAGCTCACCCCCCCCGGGACTGGAGGTCGAGCAGTACTTC	CASSPPPGLEVEQYF
14	TRBJ2-7	-	TRBV11-2	TRBD1	TGTGCCAGCAGCTTTGGGACAGGGACCTACGAGCAGTACTTC	CASSFGTGTYEQYF
18	TRBJ1-1	once	TRBV6-1	TRBD1	TGTGCCAGCAGTGAAGGCCTGGGACAGGGGGGATTGTACACTGAAGCTTTCTTT	CASSEGLGQGGLYTEAFF
14	TRBJ2-1	-	TRBV30	TRBD2	TGTGCCTGGAGGGAACCGGGACTAGCTCATGAGCAGTTCTTC	CAWREPGLAHEQFF
13	TRBJ1-1	few	TRBV19	-	TGTGCCAGTGCGTCGGGAGGGATCACTGAAGCTTTCTTT	CASASGGITEAFF
16	TRBJ2-1	-	TRBV27	TRBD2	TGTGCCAGCAGTAGAGCGGGAGGGGTATTGGGCAATGAGCAGTTCTTC	CASSRAGGVLGNEQFF
12	TRBJ1-1	few	TRBV19	-	TGTGCCAGTAGTGCCCCAACCCCCCAAGCTTTCTTT	CASSAPTPQAFF
14	TRBJ1-4	-	TRBV28	TRBD1	TGTGCCAGCAGTTTAGTAGGGACAGAGGAAAAACTGTTTTTT	CASSLVGTEEKLFF
17	TRBJ2-7	-	TRBV27	TRBD1	TGTGCCAGCAGTCCTATCATCCCGACAGGGTGGGGATACGAGCAGTACTTC	CASSPIIPTGWGYEQYF
13	TRBJ1-4	few	TRBV28	-	TGTGCCAGCAGCCCTTCCGGGGGCGAAAAACTGTTTTTT	CASSPSGGEKLFF
11	TRBJ2-3	-	TRBV5-4	-	TGTGCCAGCAGCCATGACCCGGGGCAGTATTTT	CASSHDPGQYF
13	TRBJ2-7	-	TRBV14	-	TGTGCCAGCAGCCAAGTGGTCAGCTACGAGCAGTACTTC	CASSQVVSYEQYF
16	TRBJ2-3	few	TRBV9	TRBD2	TGTGCCAGCAGCGCCTCCGGGACTAGTCAAACAGATACGCAGTATTTT	CASSASGTSQTDTQYF
13	TRBJ2-5	once	TRBV4-2	-	TGTGCCAGCAGCGGGGGACATTTGGAGACCCAGTACTTC	CASSGGHLETQYF
14	TRBJ2-3	-	TRBV5-4	-	TGTGCCAGCAGCTTCGGAGGGGGCGCAGATACGCAGTATTTT	CASSFGGGADTQYF
14	TRBJ2-7	-	TRBV19	-	TGTGCCAGTAGTATAGATCTCACAGCCAACGAGCAGTACTTC	CASSIDLTANEQYF
13	TRBJ1-1	few	TRBV9	TRBD1	TGTGCCAGCAGCGTCGGACAGGTTTCTGAAGCTTTCTTT	CASSVGQVSEAFF
12	TRBJ2-5	-	TRBV5-5	-	TGTGCCAGCAGCTTGGGGGGGGCGACCCAGTACTTC	CASSLGGATQYF
14	TRBJ2-7	-	TRBV28	-	TGTGCCAGCAGTCTTCTCTTGATCTCCTACGAGCAGTACTTC	CASSLLLISYEQYF
14	TRBJ2-7	-	TRBV9	-	TGTGCCAGCAGCGTAGAAGGGAGCTCCTACGAGCAGTACTTC	CASSVEGSSYEQYF
16	TRBJ1-1	-	TRBV6-5	-	TGTGCCAGCAGTTACAACGCCTTCGGGCCAGTCACTGAAGCTTTCTTT	CASSYNAFGPVTEAFF
10	TRBJ1-1	-	TRBV29-1	-	TGCAGCGTTAAAGACACTGAAGCTTTCTTT	CSVKDTEAFF
16	TRBJ2-7	-	TRBV5-5	TRBD1	TGTGCCAGCAGCTCCCCAACCGGACAGGGTTACTACGAGCAGTACTTC	CASSSPTGQGYYEQYF
16	TRBJ2-1	few	TRBV11-2	TRBD2	TGTGCCAGCAGCTTAGGGTCGGGAGGGCCGAACAATGAGCAGTTCTTC	CASSLGSGGPNNEQFF
12	TRBJ1-1	large	TRBV4-2	-	TGTGCCAGCAGCCAAGTGAACACTGAAGCTTTCTTT	CASSQVNTEAFF
13	TRBJ2-7	-	TRBV27	-	TGTGCCAGCAGTCTCCGGGACGGACGCGAGCAGTACTTC	CASSLRDGREQYF
17	TRBJ1-2	-	TRBV15	TRBD1	TGTGCCACCAGCAGAGATCCCCAGGGGGCCCGCTCCGGTGGCTACACCTTC	CATSRDPQGARSGGYTF
16	TRBJ2-7	few	TRBV7-9	-	TGTGCCAGCAGTACCGCGCCGGCAGCCAGCTCCTACGAGCAGTACTTC	CASSTAPAASSYEQYF
17	TRBJ2-3	-	TRBV7-3	-	TGTGCCAGCAGCCCAGTGATGGGAGTTGCCAGCACAGATACGCAGTATTTT	CASSPVMGVASTDTQYF
16	TRBJ2-3	few	TRBV9	TRBD2	TGTGCCAGCAGCCCTTTAGCGGGGCCTGTCGGAGATACGCAGTATTTT	CASSPLAGPVGDTQYF
16	TRBJ2-7	-	TRBV7-9	TRBD1	TGTGCCAGCAGCCCGCCCACAGGACAGGGCCTCTACGAGCAGTACTTC	CASSPPTGQGLYEQYF
16	TRBJ2-3	-	TRBV7-2	-	TGTGCCAGCAGCTTTACTAAGGTACCTTCCACAGATACGCAGTATTTT	CASSFTKVPSTDTQYF